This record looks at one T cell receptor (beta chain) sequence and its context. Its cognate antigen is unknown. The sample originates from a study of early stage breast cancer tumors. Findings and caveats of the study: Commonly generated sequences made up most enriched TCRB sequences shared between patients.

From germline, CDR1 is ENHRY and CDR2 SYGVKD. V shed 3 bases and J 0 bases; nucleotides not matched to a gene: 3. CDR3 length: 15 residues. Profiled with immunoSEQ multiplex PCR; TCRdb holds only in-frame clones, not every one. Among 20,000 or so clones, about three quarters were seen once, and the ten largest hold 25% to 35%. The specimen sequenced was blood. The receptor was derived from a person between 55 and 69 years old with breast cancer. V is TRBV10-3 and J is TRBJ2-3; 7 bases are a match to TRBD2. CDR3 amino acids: CAISDDGGSTDTQYF. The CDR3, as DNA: TGTGCCATCAGTGATGACGGGGGGAGCACAGATACGCAGTATTTT.